The 4 T cell receptor beta chains reported below all come from one sample, sequenced in a study of T cell repertoires and HLA-DP antigens. Measured with immunoSEQ multiplex PCR; TCRdb has only the in-frame clones, and not every one. Among approximately 110,000 clones listed, 92% were seen once. For these TCRs, the target antigens are not known. Material for sequencing was CD4+ T cells from PBMCs. The receptor source for this set is a woman younger than 30 in good health and CMV-seronegative.

The chain couples TRBV6-5 to TRBJ2-5; weak D call: TRBD1 (6 bases). With the DNA end fitting TRBJ2-7 better, the J assignment may be wrong. CDR1 and CDR2 from the germline V gene are MNHEY and SVGAGI. The CDR3 is 12 amino acids. CDR3 loop: CASSTGFHEQYF. CDR3 nucleotide sequence: TGTGCCAGCAGTACAGGGTTCCACGAGCAGTACTTC.

The V gene is TRBV28, the J gene TRBJ2-7, with 10 bases lining up with TRBD1. From germline, CDR1 is MDHEN and CDR2 SYDVKM. This CDR3 is 14 amino acids long. Trimming took 6 bases from V and 0 from J; bases not matched to a gene: 2. The CDR3 sequence: CASRGQGSSYEQYF. CDR3 DNA sequence: TGTGCCAGCAGGGGACAGGGGAGCTCCTACGAGCAGTACTTC.

The V gene is TRBV5-1, the J gene TRBJ1-3; D not resolved. Looked up from germline, CDR1 is SGHRS and CDR2 is YFSETQ. Trimming cost V 0 bases and J 0 bases, with 10 bases left between them. The CDR3 spans 16 residues. The CDR3 coding sequence is TGCGCCAGCAGCTTGGCCCTGAGTAGCTCTGGAAACACCATATATTTT. It translates to CASSLALSSSGNTIYF.

The chain carries TRBV7-9 and TRBJ1-1; the D is unclear. The V gene lost 2 bases and the J gene lost 8 bases, with 12 bases spanning the gap. Germline V gene sequence: CDR1 SEHNR, CDR2 FQNEAQ (reference sequence). There are 13 residues in the CDR3. CDR3 sequence (DNA): TGTGCCAGCAGCTTATTAGGGATGGCAGAAGCTTTCTTT. As protein: CASSLLGMAEAFF.